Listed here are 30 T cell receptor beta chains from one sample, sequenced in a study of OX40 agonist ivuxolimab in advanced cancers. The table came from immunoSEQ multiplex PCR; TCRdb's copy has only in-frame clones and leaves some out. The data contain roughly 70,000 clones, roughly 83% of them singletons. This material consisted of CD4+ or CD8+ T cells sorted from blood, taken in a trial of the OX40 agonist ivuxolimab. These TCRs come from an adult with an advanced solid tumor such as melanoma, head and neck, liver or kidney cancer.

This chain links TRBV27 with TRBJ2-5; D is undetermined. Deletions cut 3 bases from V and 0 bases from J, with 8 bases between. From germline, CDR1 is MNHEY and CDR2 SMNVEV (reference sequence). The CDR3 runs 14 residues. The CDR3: CASSFLGNQETQYF. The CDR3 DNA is TGTGCCAGCAGTTTCCTAGGGAACCAAGAGACCCAGTACTTC.

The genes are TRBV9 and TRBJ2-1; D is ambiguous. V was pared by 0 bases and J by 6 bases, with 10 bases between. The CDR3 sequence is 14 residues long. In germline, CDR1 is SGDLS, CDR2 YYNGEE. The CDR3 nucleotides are TGTGCCAGCAGCGTAGTGAGTAACTCCAATGAGCAGTTCTTC. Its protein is CASSVVSNSNEQFF.

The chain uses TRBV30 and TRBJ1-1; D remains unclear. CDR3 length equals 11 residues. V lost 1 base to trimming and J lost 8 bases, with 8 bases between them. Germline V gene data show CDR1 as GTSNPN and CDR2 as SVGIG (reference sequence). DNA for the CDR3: TGTGCCTGGAGTGGGACGTCGGAAGCTTTCTTT. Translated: CAWSGTSEAFF.

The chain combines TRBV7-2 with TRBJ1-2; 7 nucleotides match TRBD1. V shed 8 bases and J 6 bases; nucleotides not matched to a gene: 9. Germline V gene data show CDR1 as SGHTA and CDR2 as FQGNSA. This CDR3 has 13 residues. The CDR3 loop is CASAKTGIDGYTF. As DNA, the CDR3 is TGTGCCAGCGCAAAGACAGGGATCGATGGCTACACCTTC.

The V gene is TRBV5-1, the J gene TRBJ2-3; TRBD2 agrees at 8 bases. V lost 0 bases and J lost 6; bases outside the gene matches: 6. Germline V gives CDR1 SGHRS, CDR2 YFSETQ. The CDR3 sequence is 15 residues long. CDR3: CASSLVASGRDTQYF. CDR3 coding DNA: TGCGCCAGCAGCTTGGTGGCTAGCGGGCGGGATACGCAGTATTTT.

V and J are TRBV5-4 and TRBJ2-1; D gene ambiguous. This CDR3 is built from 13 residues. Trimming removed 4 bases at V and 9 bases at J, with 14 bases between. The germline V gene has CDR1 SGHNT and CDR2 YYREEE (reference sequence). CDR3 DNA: TGTGCCAGCAGCATACGCGATAGAAGTGAGCAGTTCTTC. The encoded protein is CASSIRDRSEQFF.

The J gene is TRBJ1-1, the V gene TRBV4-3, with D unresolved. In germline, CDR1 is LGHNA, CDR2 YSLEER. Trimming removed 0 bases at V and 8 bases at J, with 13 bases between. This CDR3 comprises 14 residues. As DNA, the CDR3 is TGCGCCAGCAGCCAAGATAGGTTGTATCCCGAAGCTTTCTTT. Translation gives CASSQDRLYPEAFF.

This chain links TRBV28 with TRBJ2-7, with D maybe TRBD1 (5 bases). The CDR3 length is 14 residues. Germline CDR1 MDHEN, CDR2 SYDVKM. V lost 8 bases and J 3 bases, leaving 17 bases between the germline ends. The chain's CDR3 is CASLGAGFYYEQYF. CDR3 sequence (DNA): TGTGCCAGCCTTGGGGCCGGGTTCTACTACGAGCAGTACTTC.

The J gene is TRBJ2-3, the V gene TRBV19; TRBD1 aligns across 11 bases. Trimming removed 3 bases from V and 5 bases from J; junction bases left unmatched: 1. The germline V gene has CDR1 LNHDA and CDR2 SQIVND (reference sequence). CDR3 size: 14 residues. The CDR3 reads CASSMDRGQDTQYF. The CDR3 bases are TGTGCCAGTAGTATGGACAGGGGGCAAGATACGCAGTATTTT.

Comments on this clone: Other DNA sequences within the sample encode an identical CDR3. The CDR3 DNA reads as TGTGCCAGCAGTTTAGCGGGAGGGCCCAAAAACATTCAGTACTTC. Its translation: CASSLAGGPKNIQYF. The rearrangement links TRBV28 to TRBJ2-4; 9 bases map to TRBD2. The CDR3 is 15 residues long. Germline V gene sequence: CDR1 MDHEN, CDR2 SYDVKM. The V and J ends lost 2 bases and 2 bases, in that order; junction bases with no gene match: 1.

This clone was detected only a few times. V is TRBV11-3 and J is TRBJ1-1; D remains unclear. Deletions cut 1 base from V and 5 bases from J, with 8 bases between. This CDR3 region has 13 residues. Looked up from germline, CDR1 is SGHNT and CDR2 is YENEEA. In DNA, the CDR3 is TGTGCCAGCAGCTTAGCCCTGGGGACTGAAGCTTTCTTT. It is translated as CASSLALGTEAFF.

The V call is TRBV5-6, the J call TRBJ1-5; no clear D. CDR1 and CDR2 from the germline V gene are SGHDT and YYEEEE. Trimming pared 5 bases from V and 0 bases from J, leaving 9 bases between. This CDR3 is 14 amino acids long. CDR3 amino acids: CASSSRVSNQPQHF. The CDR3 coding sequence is TGTGCCAGCAGTTCCAGAGTTAGCAATCAGCCCCAGCATTTT.

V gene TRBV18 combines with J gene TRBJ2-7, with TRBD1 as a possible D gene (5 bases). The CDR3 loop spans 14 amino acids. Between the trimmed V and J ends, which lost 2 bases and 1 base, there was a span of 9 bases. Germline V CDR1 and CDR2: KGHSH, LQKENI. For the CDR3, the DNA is TGTGCCAGCTCACCAAGGGGTCCTTCCTACGAGCAGTACTTC. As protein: CASSPRGPSYEQYF.

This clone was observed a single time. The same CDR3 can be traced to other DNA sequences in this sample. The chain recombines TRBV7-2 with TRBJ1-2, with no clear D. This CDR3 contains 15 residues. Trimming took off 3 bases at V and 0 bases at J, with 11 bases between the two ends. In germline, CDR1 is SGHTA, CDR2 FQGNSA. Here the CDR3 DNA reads TGTGCCAGCAGCTTTGTTAGCCAGACTAACTATGGCTACACCTTC. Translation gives CASSFVSQTNYGYTF.

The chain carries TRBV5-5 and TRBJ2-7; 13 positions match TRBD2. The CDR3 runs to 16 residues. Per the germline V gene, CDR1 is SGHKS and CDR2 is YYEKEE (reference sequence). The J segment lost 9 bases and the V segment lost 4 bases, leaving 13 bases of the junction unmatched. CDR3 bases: TGTGCCAGCAGCCCCCCGGGACTAGCGGGGACCTGGGGGCAGTACTTC. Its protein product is CASSPPGLAGTWGQYF.

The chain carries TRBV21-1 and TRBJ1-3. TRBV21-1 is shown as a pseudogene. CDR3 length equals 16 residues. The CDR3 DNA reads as TGTGCCAGCTCCCCTCCCAGCGCCAGAAGAGGAAACACCATATATTTT. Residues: CASSPPSARRGNTIYF.

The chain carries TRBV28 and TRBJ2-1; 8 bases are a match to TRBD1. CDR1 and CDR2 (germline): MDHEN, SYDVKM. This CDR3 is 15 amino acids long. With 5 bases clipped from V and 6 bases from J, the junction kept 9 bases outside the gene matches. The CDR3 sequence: CASSRLGTGGNEQFF. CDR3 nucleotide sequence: TGTGCCAGCAGTCGATTGGGCACAGGGGGCAATGAGCAGTTCTTC.

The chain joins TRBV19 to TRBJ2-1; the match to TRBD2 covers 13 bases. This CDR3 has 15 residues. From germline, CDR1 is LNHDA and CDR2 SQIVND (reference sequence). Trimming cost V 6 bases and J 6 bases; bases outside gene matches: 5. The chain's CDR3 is CASSHRTSGSNEQFF. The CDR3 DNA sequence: TGTGCCAGTAGCCACAGGACTAGCGGGAGCAATGAGCAGTTCTTC.

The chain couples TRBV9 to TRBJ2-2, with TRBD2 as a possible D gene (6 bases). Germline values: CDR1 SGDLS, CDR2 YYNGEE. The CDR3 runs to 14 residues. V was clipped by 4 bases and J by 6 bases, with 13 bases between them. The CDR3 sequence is CASSTSPGAGELFF. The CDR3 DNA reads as TGTGCCAGCAGCACCTCCCCGGGGGCCGGGGAGCTGTTTTTT. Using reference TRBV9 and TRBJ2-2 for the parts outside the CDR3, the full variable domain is DSGVTQTPKHLITATGQRVTLRCSPRSGDLSVYWYQQSLDQGLQFLIQYYNGEERAKGNILERFSAQQFPDLHSELNLSSLELGDSALYFCASSTSPGAGELFFGEGSRLTVL.

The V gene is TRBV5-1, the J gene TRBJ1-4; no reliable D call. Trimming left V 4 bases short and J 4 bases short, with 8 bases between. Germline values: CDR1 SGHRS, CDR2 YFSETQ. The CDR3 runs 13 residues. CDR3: CASSTNRNEKLFF. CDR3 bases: TGCGCCAGCAGCACCAACCGTAATGAAAAACTGTTTTTT.

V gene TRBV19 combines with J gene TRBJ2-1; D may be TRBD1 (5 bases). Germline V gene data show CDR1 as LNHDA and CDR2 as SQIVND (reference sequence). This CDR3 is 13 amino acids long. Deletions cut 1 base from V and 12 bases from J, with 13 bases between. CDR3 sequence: CASSIGRAGLQFF. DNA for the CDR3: TGTGCCAGTAGTATAGGCAGGGCAGGCCTGCAGTTCTTC. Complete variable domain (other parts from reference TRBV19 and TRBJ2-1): DGGITQSPKYLFRKEGQNVTLSCEQNLNHDAMYWYRQDPGQGLRLIYYSQIVNDFQKGDIAEGYSVSREKKESFPLTVTSAQKNPTAFYLCASSIGRAGLQFFGPGTRLTVL.

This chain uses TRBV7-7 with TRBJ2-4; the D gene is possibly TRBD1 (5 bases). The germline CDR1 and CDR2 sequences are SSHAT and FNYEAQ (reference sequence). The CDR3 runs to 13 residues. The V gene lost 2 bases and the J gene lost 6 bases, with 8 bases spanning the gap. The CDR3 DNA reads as TGTGCCAGCAGCTTATCCCAGGGAAACATTCAGTACTTC. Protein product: CASSLSQGNIQYF.

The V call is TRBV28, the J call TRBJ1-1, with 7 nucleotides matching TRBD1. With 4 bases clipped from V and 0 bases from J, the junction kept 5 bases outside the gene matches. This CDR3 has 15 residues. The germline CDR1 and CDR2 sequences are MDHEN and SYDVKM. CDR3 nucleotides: TGTGCCAGCAGTTCTTACAGGGGCGTGAACACTGAAGCTTTCTTT. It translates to CASSSYRGVNTEAFF.

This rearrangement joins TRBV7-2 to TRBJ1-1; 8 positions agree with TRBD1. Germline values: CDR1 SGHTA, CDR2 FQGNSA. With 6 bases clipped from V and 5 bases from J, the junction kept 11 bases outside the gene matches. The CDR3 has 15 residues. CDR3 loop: CASRFTGTGRTEAFF. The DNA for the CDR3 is TGTGCCAGCAGGTTTACCGGGACAGGCAGGACTGAAGCTTTCTTT. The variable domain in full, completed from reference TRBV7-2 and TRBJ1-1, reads GAGVSQSPSNKVTEKGKDVELRCDPISGHTALYWYRQSLGQGLEFLIYFQGNSAPDKSGLPSDRFSAERTGGSVSTLTIQRTQQEDSAVYLCASRFTGTGRTEAFFGQGTRLTVV.

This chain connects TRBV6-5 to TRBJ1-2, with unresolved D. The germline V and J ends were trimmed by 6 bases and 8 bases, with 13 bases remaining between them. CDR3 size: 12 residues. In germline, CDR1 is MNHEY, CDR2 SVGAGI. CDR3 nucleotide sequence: TGTGCCAGCAGCTCAGGACTGAGGGGCTACACCTTC. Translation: CASSSGLRGYTF.

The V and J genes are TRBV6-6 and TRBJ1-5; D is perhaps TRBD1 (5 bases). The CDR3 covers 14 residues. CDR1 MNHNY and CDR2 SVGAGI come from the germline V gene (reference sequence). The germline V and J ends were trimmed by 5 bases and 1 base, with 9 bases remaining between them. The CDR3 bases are TGTGCCAGCAGTGCCGACAGCAGCAATCAGCCCCAGCATTTT. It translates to CASSADSSNQPQHF.

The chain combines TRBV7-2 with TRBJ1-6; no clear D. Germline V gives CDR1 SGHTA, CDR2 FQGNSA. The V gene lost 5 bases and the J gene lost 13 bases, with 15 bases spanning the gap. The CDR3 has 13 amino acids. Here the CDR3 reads CASSVQRVSPLHF. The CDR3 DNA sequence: TGTGCCAGCAGCGTTCAGCGAGTGTCGCCCCTCCACTTT.

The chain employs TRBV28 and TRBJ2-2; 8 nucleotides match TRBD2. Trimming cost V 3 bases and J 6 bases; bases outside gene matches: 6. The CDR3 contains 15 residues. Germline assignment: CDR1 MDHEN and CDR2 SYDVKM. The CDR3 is CASSFRGGVSGELFF. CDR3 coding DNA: TGTGCCAGCAGTTTCCGGGGGGGCGTCTCCGGGGAGCTGTTTTTT. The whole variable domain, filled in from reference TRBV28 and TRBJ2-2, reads DVKVTQSSRYLVKRTGEKVFLECVQDMDHENMFWYRQDPGLGLRLIYFSYDVKMKEKGDIPEGYSVSREKKERFSLILESASTNQTSMYLCASSFRGGVSGELFFGEGSRLTVL.

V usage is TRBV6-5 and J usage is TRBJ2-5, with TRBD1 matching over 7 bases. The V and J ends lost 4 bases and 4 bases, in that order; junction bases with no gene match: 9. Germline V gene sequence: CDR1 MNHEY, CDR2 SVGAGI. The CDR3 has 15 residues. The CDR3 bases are TGTGCCAGCAGTTGGTTACAGGGGTTTGGAGAGACCCAGTACTTC. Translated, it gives CASSWLQGFGETQYF.

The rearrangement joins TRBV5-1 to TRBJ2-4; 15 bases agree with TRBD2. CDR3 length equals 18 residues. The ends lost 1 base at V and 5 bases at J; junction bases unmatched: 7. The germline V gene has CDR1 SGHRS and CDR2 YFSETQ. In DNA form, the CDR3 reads TGCGCCAGCAGCTTGTTGGGACTAGCGGGGGGAGAGGAAAACATTCAGTACTTC. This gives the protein CASSLLGLAGGEENIQYF.